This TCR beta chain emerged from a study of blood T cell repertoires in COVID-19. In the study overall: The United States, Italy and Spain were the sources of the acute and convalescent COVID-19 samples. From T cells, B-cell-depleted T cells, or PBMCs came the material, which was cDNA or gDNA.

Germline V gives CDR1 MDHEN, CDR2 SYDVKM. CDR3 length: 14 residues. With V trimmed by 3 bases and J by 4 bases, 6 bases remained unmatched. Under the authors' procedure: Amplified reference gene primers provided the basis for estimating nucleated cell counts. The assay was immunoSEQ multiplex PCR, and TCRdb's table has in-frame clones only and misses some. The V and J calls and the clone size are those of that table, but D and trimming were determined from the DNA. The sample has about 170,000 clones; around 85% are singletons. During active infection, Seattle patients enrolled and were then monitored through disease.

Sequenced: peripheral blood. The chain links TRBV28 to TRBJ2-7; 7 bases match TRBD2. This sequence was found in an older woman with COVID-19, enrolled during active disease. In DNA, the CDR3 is TGTGCCAGCAGTTTCGGCGGGAGTAAGTACGAGCAGTACTTC. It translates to CASSFGGSKYEQYF. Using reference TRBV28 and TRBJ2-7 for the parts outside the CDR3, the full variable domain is DVKVTQSSRYLVKRTGEKVFLECVQDMDHENMFWYRQDPGLGLRLIYFSYDVKMKEKGDIPEGYSVSREKKERFSLILESASTNQTSMYLCASSFGGSKYEQYFGPGTRLTVT.